The subject of this entry is one T cell receptor beta chain. These data come from a study of T cell changes during pregnancy in multiple sclerosis. Using immunoSEQ multiplex PCR, the repertoire was profiled, and TCRdb retains in-frame clones only, with some absent. The sample consists of some 60,000 clones, over 75% of them appearing once. Trimming removed 6 bases from V and 4 bases from J, with 10 bases in between. This CDR3 spans 13 amino acids. Germline V CDR1 and CDR2: MDHEN, SYDVKM. The chain has TRBV28 and TRBJ1-5; a weak D match, TRBD1 (6 bases). The origin of this receptor is a female donor with multiple sclerosis, enrolled in a pregnancy study. Specimen: peripheral blood, collected after pregnancy. The CDR3 spells CASSPDRNQPQHF. The CDR3 nucleotides read TGTGCCAGCAGCCCCGACAGGAATCAGCCCCAGCATTTT. The entire variable domain, with the rest obtained from reference TRBV28 and TRBJ1-5, is as follows: DVKVTQSSRYLVKRTGEKVFLECVQDMDHENMFWYRQDPGLGLRLIYFSYDVKMKEKGDIPEGYSVSREKKERFSLILESASTNQTSMYLCASSPDRNQPQHFGDGTRLSIL.